This T cell receptor beta chain was retrieved from a study of radiation and T cells in renal cell carcinoma. The CDR3 is 15 residues long. Assay used: immunoSEQ multiplex PCR; TCRdb lists only in-frame clones, some missing. The sample holds about 170,000 clones, 88% seen once. The time point here: blood 4 weeks post-SBRT, at nephrectomy. Treatment meaning: 15 Gy SBRT to primary tumor, nephrectomy 4 weeks later. Nephrectomy followed 15 Gy stereotactic body radiation by 4 weeks. The tumor was a clear cell renal cell carcinoma. The clonotype originates from a woman aged 50 to 65 with renal cell carcinoma. Source: blood, taken from a patient whose treatment included radiotherapy and nephrectomy. V gene TRBV21-1 combines with J gene TRBJ1-1; the D call of TRBD1 is as the table states it, not checked on the DNA. TRBV21-1 corresponds to a pseudogene. Written as DNA, the CDR3 is TGTGCCAGCAGCAAAGAGCGACAGGGGACGGCTGAAGCTTTCTTT. This sequence encodes CASSKERQGTAEAFF.